The entry below describes one T cell receptor (beta chain). This clone's antigen is unknown. Base qualities are not recorded, but no much larger clone differs from it by a single base. CDR1 is given as MGHRA and CDR2 as YSYEKL, both from the germline V gene. From the cysteine through the phenylalanine, the CDR3 covers 17 amino acids. Solely the CDR3 DNA is kept, with 51 bases framed from the first base. V loses 1 base at its end and J loses 2 bases; junction bases beyond the gene matches: 8. These data come from a study of blood T cell repertoires in COVID-19 (dated by TCRdb to about 2020). Context from the whole study: Samples from collaborators originated in the United States, Italy and Spain and spanned both the acute and convalescent phases of COVID-19. The repertoires were made available in a free public database intended to serve as a resource for research on the immune response to SARS-CoV-2. The material from the prospective study consisted of cDNA or gDNA derived from T cells, B-cell-depleted T cells, or PBMCs. Where available, HLA class I and class II types were taken from metadata supplied by the sample provider and were not determined by assay-based typing. A de-identified subject ID, COVID-19 status, age in years and sex were almost always included in the sample metadata. Samples came from the ongoing ImmuneRACE study (first 160 participants) plus 1,254 subjects from 6 global collaborators. Subjects who had been exposed to COVID-19, were actively infected with it, or had recovered from it provided the deeply sampled blood TCRbeta repertoires that made up the dataset.

TCRbeta CDR3 regions were amplified from genomic DNA using the immunoSEQ Assay, a bias-controlled multiplex PCR. Turning to the authors' computational methods: The number of nucleated cells in each sample was estimated by amplification of reference gene primers within the assay. Sequence reads were collapsed and filtered to measure the absolute abundance of every unique TCRbeta CDR3 rearrangement. Productive Simpson clonality was computed per sample as the square root of Simpson's diversity index over productive rearrangements. Drawn from immuneACCESS, this table holds only the in-frame rearrangements with V and J called that TCRdb kept. Clones are partly lost; checked studies trace under half to an unresolved V gene and leave the rest unexplained. The D gene and trimming were derived from the DNA, and the V and J assignments and clone size from that table. The sample table contains 300,000 to 400,000 clones; only one count was recorded for around 90% of them. Jointly, the top ten make up 1% of the sample.

The full study reports these points: The quantity of clinical and demographic metadata differed by source and by participant and was supplied without curation.

The collaborating institutions used their own protocols to collect whole blood in K2EDTA tubes. Collaborator samples were shipped for TCRbeta analysis as frozen whole blood, isolated PBMCs, or DNA extracted from either sample type. The chain links TRBV4-1 with TRBJ2-5, with TRBD2 identical over 9 junction bases. This clonotype was obtained from a man aged 50-60 years with active or convalescent COVID-19. The sample taken for sequencing was peripheral blood. The CDR3 amino acid sequence is: CASSQGAGGLEQETQYF. The nucleotides are TGCGCCAGCAGCCAAGGGGCGGGAGGGCTCGAACAAGAGACCCAGTACTTC.